This T cell receptor (beta chain) was profiled in a study of T cell responses to AZD1222 COVID-19 vaccine (dated by TCRdb to 2020 to 2023). Regarding the complete study: A total of 230 or so trial participants underwent TCR sequencing, of whom about 210 received two doses of AZD1222 and about 26 received two doses of the MenACWY control vaccine. Trial participants were enrolled into age subgroups of 18-55, 56-69 and 70-plus years, which contained approximately 150, 30 and 60 TCR-sequenced participants, respectively. What the research found in general, with its limitations: The vaccine-associated CD4 TCRs covered the entire spike protein, and the dominant responses fell in regions 160-218 and 743-854. After two AZD1222 doses, both the breadth and the depth of spike-specific TCRs were significantly higher than at day 0 and than in MenACWY recipients. Conclusions about previously exposed vaccinees are limited because only five to seven AZD1222 recipients were SARS-CoV-2 seropositive at baseline. Because no samples from the day 14 peak response were available, repertoires could be characterized only after the peak T cell response. Nearly half of unique spike-specific TCRs reportedly recognized epitopes outside regions mutated in the B.1.351 and B.1.1.7 variants. The 56-69-year group was small, and its depth increase did not reach significance, likely because of low power. Participants were mostly white British and included more females than males, and it was suggested by the authors that clonal diversity may have been underestimated.

The sample's time point label is to be understood as: about 28 days (+/-7) after the second vaccine dose. AZD1222 recipients with second doses at about 4 weeks or about 12 weeks were pooled, because spike-specific TCR depth and breadth did not differ between schedules. Vaccinee samples came from UK trials COV001 and COV002, including a single-blind randomized controlled phase 2/3 trial of AZD1222 (ChAdOx1 nCoV-19) in healthy adults. For TCRbeta chain sequencing, PBMC samples were collected from trial participants at day 0 and at day 28 after the second dose. About this clone itself: It lacks a known antigen. No base quality information exists; no much larger clone differs at one position.

The CDR3 regions of human TCRbeta chains were analyzed by immunosequencing. Regarding the original processing steps: Repertoire TCRs were checked for matches against a reference library of SARS-CoV-2-specific TCRs that had been generated using the MIRA antigen-specificity platform. Breadth was defined as the fraction of unique TCRs that were SARS-CoV-2-associated, and depth was defined as the fraction of total T cells that were SARS-CoV-2-associated. Using the MIRA data, each spike-specific TCR was mapped to the spike region that the TCR reacts to and placed in a CD4 or CD8 class. Log10-transformed breadth and depth values were compared by one-way ANOVA with Sidak's multiple comparisons tests. TCRdb mirrors the immuneACCESS table, restricted to in-frame sequences. Some clones are absent from its copies; in checked studies, under half trace to an unresolved V gene, and the reason for the others is unknown. From that table come the V and J calls and clone size; the DNA was used to work out D and trimming. The sample profile shows approximately 110,000 clones; approximately 85% of them were found once. The ten largest clones take up about 4.4% of the sample.

The cysteine opens and the phenylalanine closes a CDR3 of 13 amino acids. The only DNA kept is the CDR3, 39 bases in frame from the first base. The V end loses 2 bases and the J end loses 4 bases, and a stretch of 8 bases separates them. Per the germline V gene, SGHTA is the CDR1 and FQGNSA is the CDR2. The sequencing used peripheral blood, collected 28 days after the second AZD1222 dose. The rearranged segments are TRBV7-2 and TRBJ2-5, with a weak D call of TRBD2 (5 bases match). This clonotype was obtained from an adult who received the AZD1222 COVID-19 vaccine. The CDR3 sequence is CASSLRGSETQYF. The DNA sequence reads TGTGCCAGCAGCTTAAGAGGGTCAGAGACCCAGTACTTC.